This TCR beta chain is from a study of CD8 T cells in Susac syndrome. The CDR3 runs 15 residues. Trimming removed 0 bases from V and 0 bases from J, with 10 bases in between. Germline V gene sequence: CDR1 SGHDT, CDR2 YYEEEE. Peripheral blood CD8+ and CD4+ T cells were profiled by TCR beta sequencing. Through negative isolation, CD4+ and CD8+ T cells were obtained, while TEMRA cells were enriched using FACS. RNA, at about 0.45 to 1 ug, was reverse transcribed with random hexamers. One entry per CDR3 protein results from TCRdb running MiXCR on the immunoSEQ multiplex PCR reads. Of around 62,000 distinct CDR3 sequences in the sample, around 90% were seen once. This clonotype was detected only a few times.

The sample taken for sequencing was CD8+ T cells from PBMCs. The chain employs TRBV5-6 and TRBJ2-7, with D perhaps matching TRBD2 (6 bases). The receptor's source is a human donor in good health. CDR3 nucleotide sequence: TGTGCCAGCAGCTTGGGCGCGGGACTCTCCTACGAGCAGTACTTC. This translates into CASSLGAGLSYEQYF.